The clone carrying this T cell receptor beta chain was counted at least ten times. What it recognizes is unknown. The data belong to a study of neurological immune-mediated disorders. The making of cDNA relied on 5'RACE with 10-nucleotide random UMIs. A single record per CDR3 protein comes from TCRdb applying MiXCR to the 5' RACE reads. The sample carries over 50,000 distinct CDR3 sequences, over 3% recorded once. Findings and limits, study-wide: The highest TCR clonal expansion occurred in HTLV-1-associated myelopathy; multiple sclerosis fell below healthy controls. Phylogenetic analysis grouped 18 of 34 multiple sclerosis patients' repertoires together, suggesting a possible repertoire signature.

The clonotype originates from a man between 35 and 55 years old with multiple sclerosis. What was sequenced was PBMCs.

The CDR3 is CASSYVENIQYF. The CDR3 region has the DNA TGTGCCAGCAGTTATGTTGAAAACATTCAGTACTTC. The chain couples TRBV6-5 to TRBJ2-4; D remains ambiguous. Germline CDR1 MNHEY, CDR2 SVGAGI. Trimming left V 3 bases short and J 5 bases short, with 5 bases between. The CDR3 runs to 12 residues.